Presented here are 17 T cell receptor beta chains from one specimen sequenced in a study of T cell changes during pregnancy in multiple sclerosis. The table came from immunoSEQ multiplex PCR; TCRdb's copy has only in-frame clones and leaves some out. The sample yields 25,000 to 35,000 clones, 85% to 90% seen once. Sequences were derived from CD8+ T cells from peripheral blood mononuclear cells, sampled in the second trimester of pregnancy. These TCRs come from a female donor with multiple sclerosis, enrolled in a pregnancy study.

The chain has TRBV7-9 and TRBJ2-1, with 10 bases aligning to TRBD2. CDR3 length: 18 amino acids. V dropped 1 base and J dropped 0; count of bases not matched to a gene: 6. Per germline, CDR1 SEHNR and CDR2 FQNEAQ (reference sequence). The CDR3 region is CASSLGQRGGLSYNEQFF. CDR3 bases: TGTGCCAGCAGCTTAGGTCAGCGGGGGGGCCTCTCCTACAATGAGCAGTTCTTC.

The chain employs TRBV7-7 and TRBJ2-5, with D possibly TRBD2 on 7 matching bases. V was shortened by 3 bases and J by 4 bases, with 12 bases between the two germline ends. Germline V gene sequence: CDR1 SSHAT, CDR2 FNYEAQ (reference sequence). This CDR3 is 14 amino acids long. The CDR3 loop reads CASSFKGEGETQYF. DNA of the CDR3: TGTGCCAGCAGCTTCAAGGGGGAGGGAGAGACCCAGTACTTC.

A remark on this clone: Germline and junction disagree at one end, which may indicate a read error. This sequence joins TRBV6-1 and TRBJ1-3, with D uncertain. Per the germline V gene, CDR1 is MNHNS and CDR2 is SASEGT. This CDR3 comprises 16 residues. CDR3 amino acids: CAGSERQVLSGNTIYF. The CDR3 region has the DNA TGTGCCGGCAGTGAAAGGCAGGTCCTCTCTGGAAACACCATATATTTT.

J is TRBJ1-2 and V is TRBV5-1; 7 bases align to TRBD1. With V trimmed by 4 bases and J by 6 bases, 9 bases remained unmatched. Germline V gene sequence: CDR1 SGHRS, CDR2 YFSETQ. The CDR3 totals 14 residues. CDR3 region: CASSARDSFDGYTF. CDR3 sequence (DNA): TGCGCCAGCAGCGCCCGGGACAGCTTCGATGGCTACACCTTC.

The gene calls are TRBV29-1 and TRBJ2-7; 7 bases are shared with TRBD2. J gave up 2 bases and V 4 bases, and 8 bases lay outside the gene matches. This CDR3 is built from 14 residues. Germline loops: CDR1 SQVTM, CDR2 ANQGSEA. In DNA, the CDR3 is TGCAGCGTTGGGGGGGGGACTGCGCCCTACGAGCAGTACTTC. Translating gives CSVGGGTAPYEQYF.

The chain links TRBV2 to TRBJ2-7; no definite D call. The germline V gene has CDR1 SNHLY and CDR2 FYNNEI. The CDR3 has 11 residues. The germline V and J ends were trimmed by 3 bases and 2 bases, with 2 bases remaining between them. The CDR3 sequence: CASSDAYEQYF. The CDR3 DNA sequence: TGTGCCAGCAGTGACGCCTACGAGCAGTACTTC.

The rearrangement links TRBV5-1 to TRBJ1-1; a possible D gene is TRBD1 (6 bases). V dropped 7 bases and J dropped 2 bases, with 12 bases sitting between them. This CDR3 has 13 amino acids. Germline V gives CDR1 SGHRS, CDR2 YFSETQ. This CDR3 reads CASYDRTNTEAFF. For the CDR3, the DNA is TGCGCCAGCTACGACAGGACTAACACTGAAGCTTTCTTT.

In its sample, this clone was seen a few times. V usage is TRBV7-3 and J usage is TRBJ1-1, with 10 bases identical to TRBD1. Germline CDR1 SGHTA, CDR2 FQGTGA. V shed 8 bases and J 7 bases; nucleotides not matched to a gene: 10. The CDR3 runs 14 residues. CDR3 loop: CASSDRGPVGEAFF. CDR3 DNA: TGTGCCAGCTCAGACAGGGGGCCAGTGGGTGAAGCTTTCTTT.

The chain carries TRBV13 and TRBJ2-2; D gene uncertain. Germline V CDR1 and CDR2: PRHDT, FYEKMQ (reference sequence). The V end lost 3 bases, the J end lost 9 bases, and 8 bases lay between the germline ends. The CDR3 covers 12 residues. This CDR3 is CASSFGRRELFF. CDR3 DNA sequence: TGTGCCAGCAGCTTTGGCCGAAGGGAGCTGTTTTTT.

The chain is built from TRBV21-1 and TRBJ1-6; the table's D call TRBD1 went unverified against the DNA. TRBV21-1 is a listed pseudogene. This CDR3 is built from 16 residues. The CDR3 sequence is CASSSRRQGSNSPLHF. CDR3 coding DNA: TGTGCCAGCAGCTCCCGGCGACAGGGGTCCAACTCACCCCTCCACTTT.

This chain links TRBV7-9 with TRBJ1-1; 10 positions agree with TRBD1. Germline CDR1 SEHNR, CDR2 FQNEAQ (reference sequence). The CDR3 sequence is 14 residues long. The junction had 5 bases not matched to a gene; V was cut back by 4 bases and J by 6 bases. CDR3 sequence (DNA): TGTGCCAGCAGCTACCGGGACAGGGGCTCTGAAGCTTTCTTT. It encodes CASSYRDRGSEAFF.

This chain joins TRBV6-1 and TRBJ2-7; maybe TRBD2 (6 bases). CDR3 length: 15 amino acids. V was pared by 1 base and J by 3 bases, with 13 bases between. The germline V gene has CDR1 MNHNS and CDR2 SASEGT. CDR3 DNA: TGTGCCAGCAGTGAAGATGAAGGGAGGAACTACGAGCAGTACTTC. This translates into CASSEDEGRNYEQYF.

V gene TRBV29-1 combines with J gene TRBJ1-2, with D unresolved. Germline loops: CDR1 SQVTM, CDR2 ANQGSEA. With 0 bases removed from V and 7 bases from J, the gap between germline ends came to 6 bases. The CDR3 contains 11 residues. CDR3 DNA sequence: TGCAGCGTTGAAGATCGGTCTGGCTACACCTTC. Its translation: CSVEDRSGYTF.

In this sample, this clone turned up once. The J gene is TRBJ2-3, the V gene TRBV29-1, with D tentatively TRBD2 (5 bases). CDR3 size: 13 residues. V gave up 1 base and J gave up 7 bases, with 12 bases separating them. From germline, CDR1 is SQVTM and CDR2 ANQGSEA. The CDR3 nucleotides are TGCAGCGTTGAAGGTGTTAGCGTTAATACGCAGTATTTT. It codes for CSVEGVSVNTQYF.

The rearrangement joins TRBV7-9 to TRBJ2-3, with 10 bases aligning to TRBD2. The germline gives CDR1 SEHNR, CDR2 FQNEAQ (reference sequence). The CDR3 spans 17 residues. V gave up 5 bases and J gave up 4 bases; unmatched junction bases: 12. This CDR3 is CASSPRTSGPAADTQYF. CDR3 nucleotide sequence: TGTGCCAGCAGCCCGCGGACTAGCGGCCCCGCGGCAGATACGCAGTATTTT.

The chain combines TRBV27 with TRBJ1-1, with D possibly being TRBD1 (6 bases). There are 14 residues in the CDR3. Germline values: CDR1 MNHEY, CDR2 SMNVEV (reference sequence). V lost 4 bases to trimming and J lost 1 base, with 10 bases between them. In DNA form, the CDR3 reads TGTGCCAGCAGTTCCTCGACAGGGAACACTGAAGCTTTCTTT. The encoded protein is CASSSSTGNTEAFF.

The V and J genes are TRBV11-2 and TRBJ2-1; D gene unclear. The ends were cut back, 3 bases at V and 6 bases at J, with 12 bases in the middle. The germline CDR1 and CDR2 sequences are SGHAT and FQNNGV. The CDR3 extends over 14 amino acids. The CDR3 sequence is CASSFLRSGNEQFF. The CDR3 DNA reads as TGTGCCAGCAGCTTTCTGAGAAGTGGCAATGAGCAGTTCTTC. Together with reference TRBV11-2 and TRBJ2-1, the CDR3 gives the full variable domain: EAGVAQSPRYKIIEKRQSVAFWCNPISGHATLYWYQQILGQGPKLLIQFQNNGVVDDSQLPKDRFSAERLKGVDSTLKIQPAKLEDSAVYLCASSFLRSGNEQFFGPGTRLTVL.